These 24 T cell receptor beta chains were sequenced from one sample in a study of blood T cell repertoires in COVID-19. Data came from immunoSEQ multiplex PCR; TCRdb stores just in-frame clones and leaves some out. The sample has under 150,000 clones, roughly 84% seen once. The sequenced sample was peripheral blood. These receptors all come from a woman aged 80 or over with acute or convalescent COVID-19.

This clone showed up just once. This chain links TRBV6-2 or TRBV6-3 with TRBJ1-1; possibly TRBD1 for D (5 bases). Germline V gene data show CDR1 as MNHEY and CDR2 as SVGEGT. Trimming cost V 6 bases and J 0 bases, with 14 bases left between them. The CDR3 runs 15 residues. The CDR3 protein is CASSPRGRMNTEAFF. CDR3 DNA sequence: TGTGCCAGCAGCCCTCGGGGGAGGATGAACACTGAAGCTTTCTTT.

The chain has TRBV7-9 and TRBJ1-1; possibly TRBD1 for D (5 bases). The CDR3 has 15 residues. The germline V gene has CDR1 SEHNR and CDR2 FQNEAQ (reference sequence). The V gene lost 5 bases and the J gene lost 8 bases, with 21 bases spanning the gap. CDR3 coding DNA: TGTGCCAGCAGCCAAAGCCAGACAGCCCGACCGGAAGCTTTCTTT. Its translation: CASSQSQTARPEAFF.

The rearrangement uses TRBV2 and TRBJ2-1; 12 bases match TRBD1. CDR1 SNHLY and CDR2 FYNNEI come from the germline V gene. The V gene end was trimmed by 4 bases and the J gene end by 0 bases; junction bases not matched to a gene: 7. The CDR3 extends over 18 amino acids. CDR3 DNA sequence: TGTGCCAGCAGTGTCCGGGACAGGGGGCCAAGCTCCTACAATGAGCAGTTCTTC. Its translation is CASSVRDRGPSSYNEQFF.

A few counts support this clone. The V call is TRBV11-2, the J call TRBJ2-2; 7 nucleotides match TRBD2. V shed 5 bases, J shed 6 bases, and the junction held 3 bases outside the gene matches. CDR3 length: 13 amino acids. Germline loops: CDR1 SGHAT, CDR2 FQNNGV. This chain's CDR3 is CASSPTSPGELFF. The CDR3 nucleotides read TGTGCCAGCAGCCCGACTAGCCCCGGGGAGCTGTTTTTT.

This clone appeared once. The V and J genes are TRBV4-1 and TRBJ1-4, with D uncertain. The CDR3 length is 12 residues. V was trimmed by 2 bases and J by 6 bases, leaving 4 bases between them. The germline gives CDR1 MGHRA, CDR2 YSYEKL. The CDR3: CASSQLYEKLFF. CDR3 nucleotides: TGCGCCAGCAGCCAACTGTATGAAAAACTGTTTTTT.

J is TRBJ1-1 and V is TRBV10-3, with D perhaps matching TRBD1 (5 bases). Trimming cost V 6 bases and J 1 base, with 15 bases left between them. The length of the CDR3 is 15 residues. Germline CDR1 is ENHRY and CDR2 is SYGVKD. The CDR3 nucleotides read TGTGCCATCAGGTCTCAGGGCAACTCGAACACTGAAGCTTTCTTT. Translation gives CAIRSQGNSNTEAFF.

The chain employs TRBV7-2 and TRBJ2-2; D gene ambiguous. The germline V gene encodes CDR1 SGHTA and CDR2 FQGNSA. The CDR3 runs 16 residues. Between the trimmed V and J ends, which lost 0 bases and 1 base, there was a span of 9 bases. CDR3 amino acids: CASSLALTGNTGELFF. The CDR3 region has the DNA TGTGCCAGCAGCTTAGCGCTAACCGGGAACACCGGGGAGCTGTTTTTT.

The chain combines TRBV6-5 with TRBJ1-6; D remains ambiguous. Germline CDR1 is MNHEY and CDR2 is SVGAGI. Between the trimmed V and J ends, which lost 6 bases and 12 bases, there was a span of 15 bases. This CDR3 comprises 13 residues. This CDR3 reads CASRPRDWGPLHF. The CDR3 coding sequence is TGTGCCAGCAGGCCCCGGGATTGGGGACCCCTCCACTTT.

The chain has TRBV6-5 and TRBJ1-6, with D unclear. CDR1 MNHEY and CDR2 SVGAGI come from the germline V gene. The CDR3 contains 14 residues. V was pared by 6 bases and J by 4 bases, with 10 bases between. CDR3 sequence reads: CASRRDQYNSPLHF. CDR3 in DNA: TGTGCCAGCAGGAGGGATCAATATAATTCACCCCTCCACTTT.

This sequence joins TRBV11-3 and TRBJ1-4; D is unclear. The CDR3 is made up of 13 amino acids. V shed 8 bases and J shed 0 bases, with 7 bases lying between them. The germline gives CDR1 SGHNT, CDR2 YENEEA. Here the CDR3 reads CASSRTTNEKLFF. CDR3 DNA: TGTGCCAGCTCTAGGACAACTAATGAAAAACTGTTTTTT.

The chain joins TRBV4-1 to TRBJ2-3; 10 bases agree with TRBD2. With V trimmed by 1 base and J by 1 base, 5 bases remained unmatched. CDR3 size: 17 residues. Looked up from germline, CDR1 is MGHRA and CDR2 is YSYEKL. CDR3 region: CASSQAQGTSGTDTQYF. The CDR3 DNA reads as TGCGCCAGCAGCCAAGCGCAAGGGACTAGCGGCACAGATACGCAGTATTTT.

The chain has TRBV19 and TRBJ2-3; weak D call: TRBD1 (6 bases). This CDR3 contains 14 residues. The V gene's germline CDR1 is LNHDA and CDR2 SQIVND (reference sequence). Between the trimmed V and J ends, which lost 6 bases and 4 bases, there was a span of 14 bases. In nucleotides, the CDR3 is TGTGCCAGTAGGTCGGTCAGGGGAGCAGATACGCAGTATTTT. The encoded protein is CASRSVRGADTQYF.

V usage is TRBV27 and J usage is TRBJ1-5; 7 bases match TRBD1. The CDR3 sequence is 14 residues long. Per the germline V gene, CDR1 is MNHEY and CDR2 is SMNVEV (reference sequence). V shed 5 bases, J shed 4 bases, and the junction held 5 bases outside the gene matches. CDR3 residues: CASSPGQPNQPQHF. CDR3 nucleotides: TGTGCCAGCAGTCCGGGACAGCCTAATCAGCCCCAGCATTTT.

This chain links TRBV10-2 with TRBJ2-7; D is unclear. The V gene lost 6 bases and the J gene lost 4 bases, with 10 bases spanning the gap. This CDR3 spans 12 amino acids. Germline CDR1 and CDR2: WSHSY and SAAADI. The CDR3 DNA follows: TGCGCCAGCAGCGAAGTCGGGTACGAGCAGTACTTC. As protein: CASSEVGYEQYF.

The rearrangement uses TRBV10-2 and TRBJ2-1; D might be TRBD1 (5 bases). There are 12 residues in the CDR3. Germline CDR1 is WSHSY and CDR2 is SAAADI. V lost 3 bases, J lost 10 bases, and 10 bases lay in between. CDR3 bases: TGCGCCAGCAGTGAAGGGGCGTCCGAGCAGTTCTTC. Encoded protein: CASSEGASEQFF.

This clone was counted a few times. This chain connects TRBV5-4 to TRBJ2-6, with D possibly matching TRBD2 (7 bases). The germline V gene encodes CDR1 SGHNT and CDR2 YYREEE (reference sequence). Trimming left V 2 bases short and J 3 bases short, with 15 bases between. This CDR3 is built from 17 residues. CDR3 DNA sequence: TGTGCCAGCAGCTTTTATCGGGGGGCGGTTGGGGCCAACGTCCTGACTTTC. Protein product: CASSFYRGAVGANVLTF.

This chain uses TRBV7-2 with TRBJ2-7, with a possible D match to TRBD2 (7 bases). Per germline, CDR1 SGHTA and CDR2 FQGNSA. V was trimmed by 5 bases and J by 3 bases, leaving 17 bases between them. The CDR3 consists of 15 residues. CDR3 in amino acids: CASSQRGGRFYEQYF. CDR3 nucleotides: TGTGCCAGCAGCCAAAGGGGGGGGCGCTTCTACGAGCAGTACTTC.

V and J are TRBV20-1 and TRBJ1-1; 7 bases are a match to TRBD1. CDR3 length: 12 amino acids. The V gene end was trimmed by 6 bases and the J gene end by 4 bases; junction bases not matched to a gene: 5. Germline lookup yields CDR1 DFQATT and CDR2 SNEGSKA (reference sequence). The CDR3 coding sequence is TGCAGTGCCAGTCCAGGGGGCACTGAAGCTTTCTTT. Translating it yields CSASPGGTEAFF.

The V and J genes are TRBV18 and TRBJ1-2; D is unresolved. CDR1 and CDR2 (germline): KGHSH, LQKENI. Trimming left V 4 bases short and J 0 bases short, with 15 bases between. This CDR3 is 16 amino acids long. CDR3 residues: CASSRTISTSNYGYTF. DNA for the CDR3: TGTGCCAGCTCACGAACGATTTCTACGTCTAACTATGGCTACACCTTC.

The CDR3 DNA is TGTGCCAGCAGTCAGGACAGGGTAATTCAAGAGACCCAGTACTTC. It translates to CASSQDRVIQETQYF. This sequence joins TRBV6-5 and TRBJ2-5; 8 nucleotides line up with TRBD1. There are 15 residues in the CDR3. V shed 5 bases, J shed 2 bases, and the junction held 7 bases outside the gene matches. Germline CDR1 MNHEY, CDR2 SVGAGI.

This chain connects TRBV2 to TRBJ1-5; a possible D gene is TRBD1 (5 bases). In germline, CDR1 is SNHLY, CDR2 FYNNEI. V gave up 7 bases and J gave up 3 bases, with 13 bases separating them. The CDR3 consists of 14 residues. The CDR3 nucleotides read TGTGCCAGCACCCGGGTCAGGGACAATCAGCCCCAGCATTTT. Protein product: CASTRVRDNQPQHF.

This rearrangement joins TRBV19 to TRBJ1-2, with D tentatively TRBD1 (5 bases). The CDR3 totals 15 residues. Germline V CDR1 and CDR2: LNHDA, SQIVND (reference sequence). Trimming stripped 4 bases from V and 2 bases from J, with 14 bases between. The CDR3, as DNA: TGTGCCAGTAGTACGAAGACAGATACCAACTATGGCTACACCTTC. Amino acid sequence: CASSTKTDTNYGYTF.

CDR3 protein: CAWSADSGGKTQYF. CDR3 nucleotides: TGTGCCTGGAGTGCCGACTCAGGGGGAAAGACCCAGTACTTC. The J gene is TRBJ2-5, the V gene TRBV30; TRBD1 matches 7 bases. Germline CDR1 is GTSNPN and CDR2 is SVGIG (reference sequence). The CDR3 has 14 amino acids. V trimming: 1 base; J trimming: 6 bases; junction bases outside the gene matches: 8.

V gene TRBV19 combines with J gene TRBJ2-2; D may be TRBD1 (6 bases). The CDR3 is 14 residues long. The V end was cut by 6 bases, the J end by 2 bases, with 10 bases between. The germline V gene encodes CDR1 LNHDA and CDR2 SQIVND (reference sequence). CDR3: CASRDSFNTGELFF. DNA for the CDR3: TGTGCCAGTAGGGACAGTTTTAACACCGGGGAGCTGTTTTTT.